A selection of T cell receptor beta chains follows, all from one sample in a study of blood T cell repertoires in COVID-19. This table comes from immunoSEQ multiplex PCR, and its TCRdb copy is limited to in-frame clones, with some not included. Of over 120,000 clones listed, 88% are singletons. The sequenced sample consisted of peripheral blood. The receptor set was obtained from a man aged 65-85 years with acute or convalescent COVID-19. CDR3s include the opening cysteine and the closing phenylalanine or tryptophan. Each record gives: CDR3 DNA, CDR3 protein, D gene, clone size, V gene, J gene. D genes are given only for firm matches. Size is omitted from some rows. Given values are once, few, many or a class for expanded clones.

TGTGCCAGCAGACACAGGGGGCTTGGAAACACCATATATTTT,CASRHRGLGNTIYF,TRBD1,-,TRBV7-9,TRBJ1-3
TGTGCCAGCTCACGGGTGACAGGGAAAGGCGAGCAGTACTTC,CASSRVTGKGEQYF,TRBD1,-,TRBV18,TRBJ2-7
TGTGCCACCAGCAGATCCGCAGGGAACTCACCCCTCCACTTT,CATSRSAGNSPLHF,-,-,TRBV15,TRBJ1-6
TGTGCCAGTAGTTTGACAGGGTTCCGTCCCACCGGGGAGCTGTTTTTT,CASSLTGFRPTGELFF,TRBD1,-,TRBV19,TRBJ2-2
TGCGCCAGCAGCCTCGGACAAGAAGAGACCCAGTACTTC,CASSLGQEETQYF,-,-,TRBV5-1,TRBJ2-5
TGTGCCAGCAGCCCCGGGACTAGCGGACCTAGCACAGATACGCAGTATTTT,CASSPGTSGPSTDTQYF,TRBD2,-,TRBV5-8,TRBJ2-3
TGCGCCAGCAGCTTGGGGGGAGGAGCGGAACAAGAGACCCAGTACTTC,CASSLGGGAEQETQYF,-,-,TRBV5-1,TRBJ2-5
TGTGCCAGCAGCCAAGTAATCGATGAGCAGTTCTTC,CASSQVIDEQFF,-,-,TRBV3-1/TRBV3-2,TRBJ2-1
TGTGCCAGCAGCCAACTATGGACAGGGCTTTTCCACTTT,CASSQLWTGLFHF,TRBD1,-,TRBV7-2,TRBJ1-6
TGTGCCAGCTACTCGACAGGCGGATACGAGCAGTACTTC,CASYSTGGYEQYF,-,-,TRBV6-5,TRBJ2-7
TGTGCCAGCAGACTACAGGGGGCGACGGAGACCCAGTACTTC,CASRLQGATETQYF,TRBD1,once,TRBV6-5,TRBJ2-5
TGTGCCAGCAGCTTAGGGGAGGGACGCCACGAGCAGTACTTC,CASSLGEGRHEQYF,TRBD2,-,TRBV7-6,TRBJ2-7
TGTGCCAGTATGACAGGGAGACTGAACACTGAAGCTTTCTTT,CASMTGRLNTEAFF,TRBD1,-,TRBV19,TRBJ1-1
TGTGCCAGCAGTTACTCGTCGGCAGGGAAGGACAATGAGCAGTTCTTC,CASSYSSAGKDNEQFF,-,-,TRBV6-5,TRBJ2-1
TGTGCCAGCAGTTACGACAGGGATGCTGAAGCTTTCTTT,CASSYDRDAEAFF,TRBD1,-,TRBV6-5,TRBJ1-1
TGTGCCAGCAGGTCAGGGGGAATAGGCTACACCTTC,CASRSGGIGYTF,TRBD1,-,TRBV2,TRBJ1-2
TGTGCCAGCATCCTGTCGGGGACAGGATCTTCTGGAAACACCATATATTTT,CASILSGTGSSGNTIYF,TRBD1,once,TRBV2,TRBJ1-3
TGTGCCTGGACCGTCCCAAGCCGGTCCTACAATGAGCAGTTCTTC,CAWTVPSRSYNEQFF,-,-,TRBV30,TRBJ2-1
TGTGCCAGCAGCACCGGGACAGGGTGGGGCTACACCTTC,CASSTGTGWGYTF,TRBD1,-,TRBV7-2,TRBJ1-2
TGTGCCACCACACCCGGGACAGGGGTTCGGACCGGGGAGCTGTTTTTT,CATTPGTGVRTGELFF,TRBD1,-,TRBV15,TRBJ2-2
TGTGCCAGCAAATACCAGGGACAGGGGGTCTATGGCTACACCTTC,CASKYQGQGVYGYTF,TRBD1,once,TRBV2,TRBJ1-2
TGTGCCAGTAGTATGGTAACAGGTCACGCAAACACTGAAGCTTTCTTT,CASSMVTGHANTEAFF,-,-,TRBV19,TRBJ1-1
TGCGCCAGCAGGATGACAGGGGGGCTAAGCAATCAGCCCCAGCATTTT,CASRMTGGLSNQPQHF,TRBD1,-,TRBV10-2,TRBJ1-5
TGTGCCAGGAGAGGAGGCGGGACAGACTATGGCTACACCTTC,CARRGGGTDYGYTF,TRBD1,-,TRBV6-5,TRBJ1-2
TGTGCCAGTACCACCGGGACAGGGGCTGGAAACACCATATATTTT,CASTTGTGAGNTIYF,TRBD1,-,TRBV19,TRBJ1-3
TGTGCCAGCAGTGAAGTCCGGGGACAGGGAATTTTGACTGAAGCTTTCTTT,CASSEVRGQGILTEAFF,TRBD1,-,TRBV6-1,TRBJ1-1
TGTGCCAGCAGCTTGGACCCGACAGGCGCCCGTGGCTACACCTTC,CASSLDPTGARGYTF,-,-,TRBV5-4,TRBJ1-2
TGTGCCATCCGCTCTCGACAGGGAAAGAATTCACCCCTCCACTTT,CAIRSRQGKNSPLHF,TRBD1,once,TRBV10-3,TRBJ1-6